These 21 T cell receptor beta chains were all obtained from the same sample, sequenced in a study of CXCR3-negative and CXCR3-positive naive CD8 T cells. Each TRB cDNA library was prepared by 5' RACE (with UMI labels). Each CDR3 protein gets one entry in TCRdb, which reprocessed the 5' RACE reads and gives no DNA. This listing includes tens of thousands of distinct CDR3 sequences. Input material: naive CXCR3- CD8+ T cells from blood. Subset defined: CD45RO-CCR7+CD27+CD95- naive CD8+ T cells lacking CXCR3 (TNR3-). Receptor source: a human donor in good health. Some clones in this sample may be carry-over from other donors' samples.

The chain joins TRBV29-1 to TRBJ1-2; TCRdb's assignment of TRBD1 cannot be checked, as there is no DNA. The germline V gene has CDR1 SQVTM and CDR2 ANQGSEA. CDR3 size: 15 residues. This chain's CDR3 is CSVDSPGTAYYGYTF.

The chain couples TRBV19 to TRBJ1-1. The germline V gene has CDR1 LNHDA and CDR2 SQIVND (reference sequence). This CDR3 contains 12 residues. This CDR3 is CASSREGNEAFF.

The V gene is TRBV27, the J gene TRBJ1-5. The CDR3 length is 13 residues. Germline V gene data show CDR1 as MNHEY and CDR2 as SMNVEV (reference sequence). CDR3 in amino acids: CASSSVVNQPQHF.

The gene calls are TRBV15 and TRBJ2-1; TCRdb calls TRBD2, which cannot be checked without DNA. This CDR3 has 19 amino acids. Germline CDR1 is LNHNV and CDR2 is YYDKDF (reference sequence). The CDR3 loop is CATSREGLAVTSSYNEQFF.

This rearrangement joins TRBV30 to TRBJ1-5. CDR1 is GTSNPN, CDR2 SVGIG, per germline (reference sequence). The length of the CDR3 is 13 residues. Here the CDR3 reads CAWSGPWGQPQHF.

The chain links TRBV20-1 to TRBJ2-5; TCRdb names TRBD1, which stays unverified in the absence of DNA. The CDR3 contains 15 residues. Germline CDR1 is DFQATT and CDR2 is SNEGSKA (reference sequence). CDR3 region: CSARRTGAYQETQYF.

The chain links TRBV20-1 to TRBJ2-5; no DNA is available, so the TRBD2 call from TCRdb remains unchecked. Germline CDR1 is DFQATT and CDR2 is SNEGSKA (reference sequence). The CDR3 totals 14 residues. CDR3 in amino acids: CSATLAPDRETQYF.

The rearrangement joins TRBV18 to TRBJ2-1. Germline assignment: CDR1 KGHSH and CDR2 LQKENI. The CDR3 length is 14 residues. The CDR3 region is CASSPSFLHNEQFF.

The chain is built from TRBV28 and TRBJ1-5; TCRdb returns TRBD1, unconfirmable since there is no DNA. The CDR3 totals 15 residues. Germline V CDR1 and CDR2: MDHEN, SYDVKM. This chain's CDR3 is CASSSGTGGRQPQHF.

This chain connects TRBV29-1 to TRBJ2-3; TCRdb outputs TRBD2, but without DNA this stays unchecked. Germline V gives CDR1 SQVTM, CDR2 ANQGSEA. The length of the CDR3 is 18 residues. The CDR3 spells CSVEDPPGLAGGADTQYF.

This chain connects TRBV4-2 to TRBJ1-2. CDR1 LGHNA and CDR2 YNFKEQ come from the germline V gene. The CDR3 extends over 13 amino acids. The CDR3 is CASSPITGAGYTF.

V is TRBV11-2 and J is TRBJ2-1; TCRdb selects TRBD1, and the lack of DNA leaves this call unchecked. CDR3 length: 14 amino acids. Germline assignment: CDR1 SGHAT and CDR2 FQNNGV. This CDR3 is CASREGTGVDEQFF.

V is TRBV29-1 and J is TRBJ2-1; there is no DNA to check the TCRdb D call of TRBD2. The CDR3 covers 14 residues. CDR1 SQVTM and CDR2 ANQGSEA come from the germline V gene. CDR3 residues: CSVAGGAGLNEQFF.

The V call is TRBV10-3, the J call TRBJ1-1; there is no DNA to check the TCRdb D call of TRBD1. The CDR3 is made up of 14 amino acids. The V gene's germline CDR1 is ENHRY and CDR2 SYGVKD. This CDR3 is CAIRPPGWNTEAFF.

The chain uses TRBV29-1 and TRBJ1-1; TCRdb's assignment of TRBD1 cannot be checked, as there is no DNA. The germline CDR1 and CDR2 sequences are SQVTM and ANQGSEA. This CDR3 is 13 amino acids long. CDR3 sequence reads: CSVPDGAGTEAFF.

This chain's CDR3 is CASSLAPAGPIGELFF. This rearrangement joins TRBV5-1 to TRBJ2-2; the D call of TRBD2 rests on TCRdb alone, since no DNA is present to check it. This CDR3 comprises 16 residues. The germline V gene encodes CDR1 SGHRS and CDR2 YFSETQ.

The rearrangement links TRBV21-1 to TRBJ1-5. TRBV21-1 is classified as a pseudogene. There are 16 residues in the CDR3. CDR3 loop: CASSKGAAYTNQPQHF.

The genes are TRBV11-3 and TRBJ2-3; there is no DNA to check the TCRdb D call of TRBD2. The germline gives CDR1 SGHNT, CDR2 YENEEA. The CDR3 is made up of 20 amino acids. The CDR3 sequence: CASSSPKSAAGGPSTDTQYF. Using reference TRBV11-3 and TRBJ2-3 for the parts outside the CDR3, the full variable domain is EAGVVQSPRYKIIEKKQPVAFWCNPISGHNTLYWYLQNLGQGPELLIRYENEEAVDDSQLPKDRFSAERLKGVDSTLKIQPAELGDSAVYLCASSSPKSAAGGPSTDTQYFGPGTRLTVL.

V gene TRBV29-1 combines with J gene TRBJ2-5. CDR1 and CDR2 (germline): SQVTM, ANQGSEA. The CDR3 consists of 13 residues. The CDR3 is CSVVGGYQETQYF.

This chain links TRBV7-6 with TRBJ2-1; TCRdb names TRBD1, which stays unverified in the absence of DNA. The CDR3 loop spans 18 amino acids. Germline V lookup: CDR1 SGHVS, CDR2 FNYEAQ. The CDR3 is CASSLPRGAGGPYNEQFF.

V usage is TRBV12-3 or TRBV12-4 and J usage is TRBJ2-5; TCRdb outputs TRBD2, but without DNA this stays unchecked. CDR3 length equals 17 residues. The CDR3 loop reads CASRGLAPNGGEETQYF.